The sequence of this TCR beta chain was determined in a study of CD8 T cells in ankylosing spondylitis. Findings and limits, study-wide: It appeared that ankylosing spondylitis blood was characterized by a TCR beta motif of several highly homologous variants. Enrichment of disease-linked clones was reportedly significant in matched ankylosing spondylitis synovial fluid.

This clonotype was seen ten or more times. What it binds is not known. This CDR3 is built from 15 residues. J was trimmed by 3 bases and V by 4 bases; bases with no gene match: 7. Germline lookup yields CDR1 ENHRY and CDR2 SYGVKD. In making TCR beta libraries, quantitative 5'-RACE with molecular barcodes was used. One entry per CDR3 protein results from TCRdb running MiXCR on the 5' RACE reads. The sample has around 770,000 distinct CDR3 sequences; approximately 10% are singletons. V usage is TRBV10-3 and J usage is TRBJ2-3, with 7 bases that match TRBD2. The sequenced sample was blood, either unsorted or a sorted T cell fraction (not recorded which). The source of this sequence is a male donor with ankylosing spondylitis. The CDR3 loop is CAISGMAGVTDTQYF. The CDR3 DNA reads TGTGCCATCAGTGGTATGGCGGGGGTAACAGATACGCAGTATTTT.